This TCR beta chain is from a study of control samples from healthy donors and cancer patients. This CDR3 region has 13 residues. Germline V lookup: CDR1 MNHEY, CDR2 SMNVEV (reference sequence). The V end was cut by 5 bases, the J end by 0 bases, with 8 bases between. Repertoires were generated with immunoSEQ multiplex PCR, while TCRdb's copy carries only in-frame clones and drops some. In the table there are about 160,000 clones, 70% to 90% of which are singletons. The chain carries TRBV27 and TRBJ2-7; tentative D call: TRBD2 (5 bases). This sequence originates from a man younger than 45 in good health. The source material was blood. The CDR3: CASSPGSSYEQYF. As DNA, the CDR3 is TGTGCCAGCAGTCCGGGGAGCTCCTACGAGCAGTACTTC.